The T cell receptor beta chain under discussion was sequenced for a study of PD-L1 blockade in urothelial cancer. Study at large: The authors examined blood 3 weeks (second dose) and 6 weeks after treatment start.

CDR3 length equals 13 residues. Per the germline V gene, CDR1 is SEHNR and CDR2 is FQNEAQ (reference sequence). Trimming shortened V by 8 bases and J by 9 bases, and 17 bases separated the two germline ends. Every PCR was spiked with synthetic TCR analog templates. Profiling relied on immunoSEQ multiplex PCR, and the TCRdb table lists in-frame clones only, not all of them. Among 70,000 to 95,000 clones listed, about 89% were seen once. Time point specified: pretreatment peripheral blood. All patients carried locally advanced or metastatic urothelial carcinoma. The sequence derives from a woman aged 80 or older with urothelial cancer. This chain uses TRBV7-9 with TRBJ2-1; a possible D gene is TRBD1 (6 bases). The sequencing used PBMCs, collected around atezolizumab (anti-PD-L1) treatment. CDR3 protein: CASQSTGLSEQFF. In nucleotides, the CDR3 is TGTGCCAGCCAAAGTACAGGGCTGAGTGAGCAGTTCTTC.